This entry is about one TCR beta chain. Its target is not known. Time point reported: week 35, safety follow-up. What each vaccine dose contained was 300 ug of mutant IDH1 20-mer peptide, accompanied by topical imiquimod. This sample was taken from a study of a mutant IDH1 vaccine in newly diagnosed glioma. Study-wide background: Vaccine dosing followed radiotherapy by 4-6 weeks, or accompanied temozolomide cycles. Therapy received beforehand was radiotherapy, temozolomide, or both, with most patients given both. General observations from the study: There were vaccine-induced immune responses in approximately 95% of the patients.

The table came from immunoSEQ multiplex PCR; TCRdb's copy has only in-frame clones and leaves some out. The data show about 48,000 clones, with 60% to 85% seen just once and 12% held by the top ten. CDR1 is SGHNT and CDR2 is YENEEA in the germline V gene. The germline V and J ends were trimmed by 0 bases and 10 bases, with 12 bases remaining between them. This CDR3 spans 13 amino acids. The origin of this receptor is a middle-aged man with glioma. The sequencing here drew on PBMCs, taken from a glioma patient whose treatment included an IDH1 peptide vaccine. The genes are TRBV11-3 and TRBJ1-1, with D unclear. The CDR3 DNA is TGTGCCAGCAGCTTAGATCGGGAGGGTGGAGCTTTCTTT. Its translation is CASSLDREGGAFF.